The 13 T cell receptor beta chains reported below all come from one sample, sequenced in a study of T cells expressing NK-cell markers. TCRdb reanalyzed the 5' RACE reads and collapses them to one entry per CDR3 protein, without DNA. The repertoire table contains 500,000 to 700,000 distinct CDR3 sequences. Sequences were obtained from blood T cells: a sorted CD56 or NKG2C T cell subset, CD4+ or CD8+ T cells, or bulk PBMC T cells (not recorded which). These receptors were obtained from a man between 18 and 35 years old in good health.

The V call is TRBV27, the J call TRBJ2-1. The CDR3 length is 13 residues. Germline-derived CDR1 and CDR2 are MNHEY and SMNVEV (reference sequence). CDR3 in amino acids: CASSRKSLVEQFF.

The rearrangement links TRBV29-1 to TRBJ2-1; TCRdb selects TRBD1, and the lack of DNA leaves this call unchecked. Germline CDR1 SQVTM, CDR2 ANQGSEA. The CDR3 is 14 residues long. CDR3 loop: CSVPGTGVPGEQFF.

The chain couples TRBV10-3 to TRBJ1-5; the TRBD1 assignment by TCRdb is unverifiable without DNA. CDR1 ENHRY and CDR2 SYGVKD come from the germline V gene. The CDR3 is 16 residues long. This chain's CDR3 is CAISEGGGGALWPQHF.

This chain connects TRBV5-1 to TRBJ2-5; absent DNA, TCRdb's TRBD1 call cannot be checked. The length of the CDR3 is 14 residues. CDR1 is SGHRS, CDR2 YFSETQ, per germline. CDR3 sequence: CASSSTTAQETQYF.

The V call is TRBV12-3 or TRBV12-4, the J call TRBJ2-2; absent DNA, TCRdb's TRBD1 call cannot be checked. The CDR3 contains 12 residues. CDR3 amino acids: CASVGGAGELFF.

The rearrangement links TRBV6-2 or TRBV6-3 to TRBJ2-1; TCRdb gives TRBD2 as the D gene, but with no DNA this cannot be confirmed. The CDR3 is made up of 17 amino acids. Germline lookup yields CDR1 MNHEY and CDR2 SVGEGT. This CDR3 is CASTENAELANYNEQFF.

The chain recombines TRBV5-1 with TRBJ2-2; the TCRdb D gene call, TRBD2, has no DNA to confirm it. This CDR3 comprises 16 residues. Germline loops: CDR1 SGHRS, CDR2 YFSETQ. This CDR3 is CASSSYLGGRTGELFF.

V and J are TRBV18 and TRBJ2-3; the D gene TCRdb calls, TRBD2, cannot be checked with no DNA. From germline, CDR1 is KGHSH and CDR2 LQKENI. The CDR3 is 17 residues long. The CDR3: CASSPKKRREISDTQYF.

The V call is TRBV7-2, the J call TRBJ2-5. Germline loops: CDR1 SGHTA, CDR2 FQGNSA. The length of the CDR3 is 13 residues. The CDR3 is CASSFGATETQYF.

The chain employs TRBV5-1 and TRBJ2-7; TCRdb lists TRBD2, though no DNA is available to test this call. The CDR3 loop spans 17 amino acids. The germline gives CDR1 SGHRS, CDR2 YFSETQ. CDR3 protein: CASSLGTGGHSWKEQYF.

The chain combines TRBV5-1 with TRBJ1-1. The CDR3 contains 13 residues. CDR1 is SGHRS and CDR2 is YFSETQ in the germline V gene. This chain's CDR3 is CASQGPQKTEAFF.

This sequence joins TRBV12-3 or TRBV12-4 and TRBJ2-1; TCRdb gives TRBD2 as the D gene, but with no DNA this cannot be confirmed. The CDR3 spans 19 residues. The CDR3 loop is CASRKGWGTSGRGYNEQFF.

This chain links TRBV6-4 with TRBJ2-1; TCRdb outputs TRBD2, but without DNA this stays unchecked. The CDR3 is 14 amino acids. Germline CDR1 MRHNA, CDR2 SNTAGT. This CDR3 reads CASSDSAGGNEQFF.